The sequence of this T cell receptor beta chain was determined in a study of cytomegalovirus exposure and HLA in healthy donors. Findings of the study overall: TCR beta V segments were, for the most part, productive about 90% or about 30% of the time in an earlier analysis. According to a later analysis, most TCR beta chains associated with CMV appeared HLA-restricted. Using a false discovery rate of 0.05, a later analysis showed that roughly 16,000 TCR beta sequences were associated with HLA alleles.

With 60 Vbeta and 13 Jbeta primers, the PCR was carried out. Methods used by the authors: Approximately 72 million unique TCR beta chains, some 10 million of them shared, were counted by a later analysis. TCRdb's table, derived via immunoSEQ multiplex PCR, lists solely in-frame clones and lacks some. The V and J calls and clone size were taken over from that table, and D and trimming were inferred from the DNA. The profile shows 170,000 or so clones, over 70% of them singletons. Looked up from germline, CDR1 is MDHEN and CDR2 is SYDVKM. This CDR3 spans 14 amino acids. Between the trimmed V and J ends, which lost 6 bases and 5 bases, there was a span of 16 bases. This clone came up once. Its cognate antigen is unknown.

Sequencing was done on a sample of PBMCs. J is TRBJ2-5 and V is TRBV28; a weak D match, TRBD2 (6 bases). The clonotype was recovered from a woman between 45 and 60 years old in good health and CMV-seropositive. In nucleotides, the CDR3 is TGTGCCAGCAGCCAGACCGGGAGTGATGAGACCCAGTACTTC. It specifies CASSQTGSDETQYF. Looking up the rest from reference TRBV28 and TRBJ2-5 gives the full variable domain: DVKVTQSSRYLVKRTGEKVFLECVQDMDHENMFWYRQDPGLGLRLIYFSYDVKMKEKGDIPEGYSVSREKKERFSLILESASTNQTSMYLCASSQTGSDETQYFGPGTRLLVL.